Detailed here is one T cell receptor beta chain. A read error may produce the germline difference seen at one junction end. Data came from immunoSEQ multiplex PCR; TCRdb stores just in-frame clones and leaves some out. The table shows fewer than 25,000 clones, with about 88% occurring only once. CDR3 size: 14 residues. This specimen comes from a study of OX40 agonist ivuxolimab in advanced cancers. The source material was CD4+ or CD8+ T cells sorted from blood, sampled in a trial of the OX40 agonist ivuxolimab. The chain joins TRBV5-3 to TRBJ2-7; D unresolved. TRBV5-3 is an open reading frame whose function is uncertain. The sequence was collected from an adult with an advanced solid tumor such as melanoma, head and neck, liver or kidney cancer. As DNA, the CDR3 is TGTGCCAGCAGCTTATCTCCGACGGCCTACGAGCAGTACTTC. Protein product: CASSLSPTAYEQYF.